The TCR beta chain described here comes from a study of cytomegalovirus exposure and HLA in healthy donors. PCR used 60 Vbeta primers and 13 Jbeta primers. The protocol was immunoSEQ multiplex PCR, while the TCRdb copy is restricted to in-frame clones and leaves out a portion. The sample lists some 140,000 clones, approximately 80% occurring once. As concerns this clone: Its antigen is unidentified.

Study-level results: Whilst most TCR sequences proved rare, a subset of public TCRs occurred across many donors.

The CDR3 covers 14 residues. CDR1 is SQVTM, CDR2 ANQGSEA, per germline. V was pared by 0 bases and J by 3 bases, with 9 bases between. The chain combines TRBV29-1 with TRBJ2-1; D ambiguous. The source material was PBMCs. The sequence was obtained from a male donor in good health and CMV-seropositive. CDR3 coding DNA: TGCAGCGTTGAAGATTCCACCTACTACAATGAGCAGTTCTTC. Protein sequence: CSVEDSTYYNEQFF.